This TCR beta chain was documented in a study of T cell repertoires in cytomegalovirus infection. Study summary: Selection of CMV epitopes for the study included recently identified HLA-C-restricted and well-studied HLA-B-restricted ones. Public TCR beta signatures provided an indication of both CMV infection and a matching HLA type.

This clonotype was observed many times. Antigen unknown. General study points: In two of eight donors, the top clonotype was HLA-C-restricted CMV-specific.

TCRdb reanalysed the reads using MiXCR and keeps one entry per CDR3 protein. The table has roughly 860,000 distinct CDR3 sequences, roughly 33% seen once. The CDR3 covers 14 residues. Germline V gene lookup returns CDR1 SGHVS and CDR2 FNYEAQ. The V gene end was trimmed by 4 bases and the J gene end by 2 bases; junction bases not matched to a gene: 3. Sequences were derived from cultured CD8+ T cells from PBMCs, sampled from culture after CMV antigen stimulation. V gene TRBV7-6 combines with J gene TRBJ2-7; 9 positions agree with TRBD1. The origin of this receptor is a human donor in good health (CMV status not recorded). Some clones in this sample may be carry-over from other donors' samples. CDR3 residues: CASSSGTGTYEQYF. In DNA form, the CDR3 reads TGTGCCAGCAGCTCTGGGACAGGGACCTACGAGCAGTACTTC.